The 11 T cell receptor beta chains reported below all come from one sample, sequenced in a study of cytomegalovirus exposure and HLA in healthy donors. A multiplex PCR was run with 60 Vbeta primers and 13 Jbeta primers. TCRdb's table, derived via immunoSEQ multiplex PCR, lists solely in-frame clones and lacks some. The sample has fewer than 200,000 clones, roughly 73% seen once. Material: PBMCs. These receptors all come from a male donor in good health and CMV-seronegative.

J is TRBJ1-2 and V is TRBV9; no clear D. Per germline, CDR1 SGDLS and CDR2 YYNGEE. The CDR3 has 13 residues. Between the trimmed V and J ends, which lost 3 bases and 0 bases, there was a span of 6 bases. The CDR3 sequence is CASSATPNYGYTF. The CDR3 nucleotides read TGTGCCAGCAGCGCGACACCTAACTATGGCTACACCTTC.

The V call is TRBV4-3, the J call TRBJ1-4, with D tentatively TRBD1 (6 bases). The CDR3 extends over 15 amino acids. V lost 5 bases and J lost 3, with 13 bases in between. Germline V CDR1 and CDR2: LGHNA, YSLEER. CDR3 nucleotides: TGCGCCAGCAGCGAATTGACAGGCCCTAATGAAAAACTGTTTTTT. Translating it yields CASSELTGPNEKLFF.

The genes are TRBV6-1 and TRBJ1-5; no firm D call. The length of the CDR3 is 12 residues. The V and J ends lost 3 bases and 7 bases respectively, with 7 bases between them. Germline V gene lookup returns CDR1 MNHNS and CDR2 SASEGT. The CDR3 nucleotides are TGTGCCAGCAGTGATTCAGGCCAGCCCCAGCATTTT. Protein: CASSDSGQPQHF.

The V call is TRBV6-5, the J call TRBJ1-2; 12 positions agree with TRBD1. The V segment lost 6 bases and the J segment 2 bases; nucleotides outside the gene matches: 4. Germline CDR1 reads MNHEY; CDR2 reads SVGAGI. This CDR3 is built from 15 residues. CDR3 in amino acids: CASRPGQGANYGYTF. In nucleotides, the CDR3 is TGTGCCAGCAGACCGGGACAGGGGGCGAACTATGGCTACACCTTC.

This chain connects TRBV2 to TRBJ2-5; TRBD2 might be the D (6 bases). The CDR3 consists of 16 residues. Trimming cost V 3 bases and J 5 bases, with 19 bases left between them. CDR1 is SNHLY, CDR2 FYNNEI, per germline. The CDR3 nucleotides read TGTGCCAGCAGTGATCCGGGAACCGTTGGAGGGGAGACCCAGTACTTC. Its protein product is CASSDPGTVGGETQYF.

The V call is TRBV5-6, the J call TRBJ2-5; D is undetermined. Trimming shortened V by 6 bases and J by 5 bases, and 5 bases separated the two germline ends. The length of the CDR3 is 10 residues. CDR1 and CDR2 (germline): SGHDT, YYEEEE. Here the CDR3 DNA reads TGTGCCAGCACGGAGGAGACCCAGTACTTC. Its protein is CASTEETQYF.

This rearrangement joins TRBV4-2 to TRBJ1-4, with a tentative D call TRBD1 (6 bases). Germline lookup yields CDR1 LGHNA and CDR2 YNFKEQ. V was pared by 7 bases and J by 0 bases, with 18 bases between. The CDR3 covers 17 residues. This CDR3 reads CASTQGSSLATNEKLFF. CDR3 DNA sequence: TGTGCCAGCACACAGGGATCCTCCCTTGCAACTAATGAAAAACTGTTTTTT.

This clone occurred a few times. This chain uses TRBV19 with TRBJ1-5; D is unclear. CDR3 length: 12 residues. The germline gives CDR1 LNHDA, CDR2 SQIVND (reference sequence). Deletions cut 9 bases from V and 4 bases from J, with 10 bases between. The CDR3 DNA is TGTGCCAGCCGGGGTCCAAATCAGCCCCAGCATTTT. The encoded protein is CASRGPNQPQHF.

The chain has TRBV6-5 and TRBJ2-1, with TRBD1 identical over 10 bases. Losses at the gene ends were 4 bases for V and 7 bases for J; bases not matched to a gene: 7. This CDR3 has 15 amino acids. CDR1 and CDR2 (germline): MNHEY, SVGAGI. Here the CDR3 DNA reads TGTGCCAGCAGTTCTGACAGGGGGCACGTGAATGAGCAGTTCTTC. As protein: CASSSDRGHVNEQFF.

The chain links TRBV2 to TRBJ1-1; 8 positions match TRBD1. This CDR3 contains 12 residues. The germline V gene has CDR1 SNHLY and CDR2 FYNNEI. Trimming took 10 bases from V and 8 from J; bases not matched to a gene: 9. The CDR3 nucleotides read TGTGCCACCGCTGACGGGACAGGCGAAGCTTTCTTT. Its protein is CATADGTGEAFF.

V gene TRBV11-2 combines with J gene TRBJ2-7, with a weak D call TRBD2 (6 bases). Trimming left V 5 bases short and J 2 bases short, with 19 bases between. The CDR3 totals 16 residues. Germline lookup yields CDR1 SGHAT and CDR2 FQNNGV. The CDR3 coding sequence is TGTGCCAGCAGCCCCTTAAAGAGGGAGGCTACCTACGAGCAGTACTTC. Protein: CASSPLKREATYEQYF.